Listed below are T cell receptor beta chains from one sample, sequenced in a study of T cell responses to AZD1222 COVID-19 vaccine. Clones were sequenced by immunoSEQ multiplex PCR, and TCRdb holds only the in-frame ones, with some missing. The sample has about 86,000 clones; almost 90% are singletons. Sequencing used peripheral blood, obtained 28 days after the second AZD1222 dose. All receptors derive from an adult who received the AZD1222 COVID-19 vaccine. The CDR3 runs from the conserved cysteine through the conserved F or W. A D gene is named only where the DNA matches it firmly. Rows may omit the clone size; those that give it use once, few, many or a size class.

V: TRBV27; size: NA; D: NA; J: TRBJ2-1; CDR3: CASSSPILSYNEQFF; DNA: TGTGCCAGCAGTTCTCCTATACTAAGCTACAATGAGCAGTTCTTC
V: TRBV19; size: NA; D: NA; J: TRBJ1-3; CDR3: CASSLRTGNTIYF; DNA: TGTGCCAGTAGTCTCCGTACTGGAAACACCATATATTTT
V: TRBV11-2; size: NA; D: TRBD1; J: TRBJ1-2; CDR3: CASSPGQGLGYGYTF; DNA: TGTGCCAGCAGCCCGGGACAGGGTCTAGGCTATGGCTACACCTTC
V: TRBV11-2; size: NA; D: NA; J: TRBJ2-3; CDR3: CASSLDPGKTDTQYF; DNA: TGTGCCAGCAGCTTAGATCCGGGAAAAACAGATACGCAGTATTTT
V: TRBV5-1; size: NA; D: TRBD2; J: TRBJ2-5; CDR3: CASSPSGSKETQYF; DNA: TGCGCCAGCAGCCCTAGCGGGAGTAAAGAGACCCAGTACTTC
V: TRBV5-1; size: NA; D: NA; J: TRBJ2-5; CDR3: CASSLGSQETQYF; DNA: TGCGCCAGCAGCTTGGGCTCCCAAGAGACCCAGTACTTC
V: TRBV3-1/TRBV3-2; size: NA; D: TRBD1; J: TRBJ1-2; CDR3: CASSQGKTGSYGYTF; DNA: TGTGCCAGCAGCCAAGGGAAGACAGGGAGCTATGGCTACACCTTC
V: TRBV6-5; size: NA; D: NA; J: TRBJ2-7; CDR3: CASSYRDTNYEQYF; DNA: TGTGCCAGCAGTTACCGGGACACCAACTACGAGCAGTACTTC
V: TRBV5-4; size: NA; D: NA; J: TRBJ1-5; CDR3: CASTTFWPQHF; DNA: TGTGCCAGCACCACCTTTTGGCCCCAGCATTTT
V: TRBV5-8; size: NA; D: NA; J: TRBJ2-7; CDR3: CASSSISSYEQYF; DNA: TGTGCCAGCAGCTCCATAAGTTCCTACGAGCAGTACTTC
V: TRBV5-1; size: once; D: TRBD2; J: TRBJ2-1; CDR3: CASSSGLAGVRGARFF; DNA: TGCGCCAGCAGCTCAGGACTAGCGGGAGTGAGGGGGGCGAGGTTCTTC
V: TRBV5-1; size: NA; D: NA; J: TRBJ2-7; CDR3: CASSGAVGRRDEQYF; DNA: TGCGCCAGCAGCGGTGCGGTCGGGAGAAGGGACGAGCAGTACTTC
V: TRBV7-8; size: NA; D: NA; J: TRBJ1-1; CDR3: CASSPEQVNTEAFF; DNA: TGTGCCAGCAGCCCGGAACAGGTGAACACTGAAGCTTTCTTT
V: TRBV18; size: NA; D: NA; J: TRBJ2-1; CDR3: CASSPGQKVYNEQFF; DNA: TGTGCCAGCTCACCAGGACAGAAAGTCTACAATGAGCAGTTCTTC
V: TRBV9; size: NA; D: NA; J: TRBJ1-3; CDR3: CASSPAGATGNTIYF; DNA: TGTGCCAGCAGCCCCGCCGGGGCGACTGGAAACACCATATATTTT
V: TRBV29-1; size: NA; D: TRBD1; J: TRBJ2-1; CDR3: CSVVGQGASRNEQFF; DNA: TGCAGCGTTGTAGGGCAGGGGGCTTCTCGCAATGAGCAGTTCTTC
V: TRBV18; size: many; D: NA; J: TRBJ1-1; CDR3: CASSPALGSMNTEAFF; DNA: TGTGCCAGCTCACCGGCCTTGGGGAGCATGAACACTGAAGCTTTCTTT
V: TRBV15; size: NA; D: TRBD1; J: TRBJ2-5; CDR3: CATSRDRGQETQYF; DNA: TGTGCCACCAGCAGGGACAGGGGGCAGGAGACCCAGTACTTC
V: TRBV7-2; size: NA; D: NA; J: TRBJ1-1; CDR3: CASSLIMNTEAFF; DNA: TGTGCCAGCAGCTTAATAATGAACACTGAAGCTTTCTTT
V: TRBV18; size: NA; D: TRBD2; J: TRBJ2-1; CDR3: CASSPQTSGSGEQFF; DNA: TGTGCCAGCTCACCTCAGACTAGCGGGAGCGGTGAGCAGTTCTTC
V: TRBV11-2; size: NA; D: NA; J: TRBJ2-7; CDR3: CASSLAGLTGEQYF; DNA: TGTGCCAGCAGCTTGGCCGGTCTTACGGGGGAGCAGTACTTC
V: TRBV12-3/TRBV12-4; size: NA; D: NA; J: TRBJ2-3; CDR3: CASTLGDTQYF; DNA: TGTGCCAGCACCTTAGGGGATACGCAGTATTTT
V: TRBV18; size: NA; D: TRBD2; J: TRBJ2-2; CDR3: CASSPSGLAGGHTGELFF; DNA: TGTGCCAGCTCACCATCGGGACTAGCGGGAGGGCACACCGGGGAGCTGTTTTTT
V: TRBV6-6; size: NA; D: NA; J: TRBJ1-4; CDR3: CASSYTGGSDKEKLFF; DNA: TGTGCCAGCAGTTACACCGGGGGGTCGGATAAGGAAAAACTGTTTTTT
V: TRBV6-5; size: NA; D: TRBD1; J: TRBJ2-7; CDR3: CASSSRTGVGYEQYF; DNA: TGTGCCAGCAGTTCCAGGACAGGGGTAGGCTACGAGCAGTACTTC
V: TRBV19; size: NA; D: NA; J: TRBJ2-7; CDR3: CASSIGGSIYEQYF; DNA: TGTGCCAGTAGTATTGGGGGCAGCATCTACGAGCAGTACTTC
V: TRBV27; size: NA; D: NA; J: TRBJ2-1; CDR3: CASSLAGPYNEQFF; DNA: TGTGCCAGCAGTTTAGCGGGGCCCTACAATGAGCAGTTCTTC
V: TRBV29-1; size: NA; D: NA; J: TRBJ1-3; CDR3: CSVSKDYSGNTIYF; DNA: TGCAGCGTTTCCAAGGACTACTCTGGAAACACCATATATTTT
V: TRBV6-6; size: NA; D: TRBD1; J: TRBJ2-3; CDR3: CASSNGQAGTDTQYF; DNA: TGTGCCAGCAGCAACGGACAGGCCGGCACAGATACGCAGTATTTT
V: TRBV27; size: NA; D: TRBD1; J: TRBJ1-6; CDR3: CASRWGQDNSPLHF; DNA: TGTGCCAGCAGGTGGGGACAGGATAATTCACCCCTCCACTTT
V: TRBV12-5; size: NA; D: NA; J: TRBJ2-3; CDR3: CASGLVVSSRTTDTQYF; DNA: TGTGCTAGTGGTTTGGTGGTCAGCTCCCGAACCACAGATACGCAGTATTTT
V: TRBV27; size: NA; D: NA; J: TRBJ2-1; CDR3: CASSHRIYNEQFF; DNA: TGTGCCAGCAGTCACCGGATCTACAATGAGCAGTTCTTC
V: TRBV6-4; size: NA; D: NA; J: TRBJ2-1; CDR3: CASSDSTGVNEQFF; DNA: TGTGCCAGCAGTGACTCGACGGGGGTCAATGAGCAGTTCTTC
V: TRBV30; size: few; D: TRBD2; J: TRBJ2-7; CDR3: CAWTHSTQLAPSYEQYF; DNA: TGTGCCTGGACCCATTCTACGCAACTAGCGCCGTCCTACGAGCAGTACTTC
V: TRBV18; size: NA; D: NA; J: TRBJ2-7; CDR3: CASSPGVSYEQYF; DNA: TGTGCCAGCTCACCCGGGGTATCCTACGAGCAGTACTTC
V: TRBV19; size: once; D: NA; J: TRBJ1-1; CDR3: CASKQVRDTEAFF; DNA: TGTGCCAGTAAACAGGTCAGGGACACTGAAGCTTTCTTT
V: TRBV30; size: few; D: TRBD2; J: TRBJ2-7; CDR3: CAWSVLAGNEQYF; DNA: TGTGCCTGGAGTGTCCTAGCGGGAAACGAGCAGTACTTC
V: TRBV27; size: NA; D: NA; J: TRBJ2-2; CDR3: CASSLSPGYAGELFF; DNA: TGTGCCAGCAGTTTATCCCCAGGGTATGCCGGGGAGCTGTTTTTT
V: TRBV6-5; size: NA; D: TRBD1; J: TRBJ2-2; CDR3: CASSYEGAITGELFF; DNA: TGTGCCAGCAGTTACGAGGGGGCGATCACCGGGGAGCTGTTTTTT
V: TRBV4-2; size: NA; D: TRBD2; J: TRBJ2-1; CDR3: CASSQAVPSGGMEQFF; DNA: TGTGCCAGCAGCCAAGCAGTGCCTAGCGGAGGAATGGAGCAGTTCTTC
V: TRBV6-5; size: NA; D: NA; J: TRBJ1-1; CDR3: CASSYSKNTEAFF; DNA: TGTGCCAGCAGTTACTCGAAGAACACTGAAGCTTTCTTT
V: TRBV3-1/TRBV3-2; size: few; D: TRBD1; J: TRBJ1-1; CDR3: CASSPRDRRLEAFF; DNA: TGTGCCAGCAGCCCGAGGGACAGAAGACTTGAAGCTTTCTTT
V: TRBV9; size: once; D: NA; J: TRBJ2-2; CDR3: CASSVARAVVETGELFF; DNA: TGTGCCAGCAGCGTAGCCAGGGCGGTTGTAGAGACCGGGGAGCTATTTTTT
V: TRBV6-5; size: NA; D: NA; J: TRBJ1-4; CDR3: CASRQGANEKLFF; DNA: TGTGCCAGCAGACAGGGCGCGAATGAAAAACTGTTTTTT
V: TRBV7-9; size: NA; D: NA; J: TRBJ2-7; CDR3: CASTGQFYEQYF; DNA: TGTGCCAGTACTGGACAGTTCTACGAGCAGTACTTC
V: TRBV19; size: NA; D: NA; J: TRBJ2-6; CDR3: CASSIEPGANVLTF; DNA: TGTGCCAGTAGTATAGAGCCTGGGGCCAACGTCCTGACTTTC
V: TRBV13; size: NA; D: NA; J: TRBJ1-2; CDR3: CASSLMTRQGGLYGYTF; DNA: TGTGCCAGCAGCTTAATGACGCGGCAGGGAGGCCTCTATGGCTACACCTTC